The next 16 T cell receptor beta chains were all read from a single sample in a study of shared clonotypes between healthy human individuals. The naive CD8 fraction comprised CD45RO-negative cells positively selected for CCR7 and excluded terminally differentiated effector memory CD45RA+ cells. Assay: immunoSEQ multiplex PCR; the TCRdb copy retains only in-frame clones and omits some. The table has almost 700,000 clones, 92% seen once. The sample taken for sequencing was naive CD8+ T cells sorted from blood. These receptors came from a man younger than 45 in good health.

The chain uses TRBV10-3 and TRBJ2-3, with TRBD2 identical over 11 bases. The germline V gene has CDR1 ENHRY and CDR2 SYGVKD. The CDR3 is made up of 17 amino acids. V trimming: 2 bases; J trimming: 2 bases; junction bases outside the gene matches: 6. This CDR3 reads CAISETRLAGSTDTQYF. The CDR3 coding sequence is TGTGCCATCAGTGAGACCCGACTAGCGGGGTCCACAGATACGCAGTATTTT.

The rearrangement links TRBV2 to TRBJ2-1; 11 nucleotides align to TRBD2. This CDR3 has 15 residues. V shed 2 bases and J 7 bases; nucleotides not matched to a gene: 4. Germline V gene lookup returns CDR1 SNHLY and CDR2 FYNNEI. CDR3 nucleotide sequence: TGTGCCAGCAGTGAAACTAGCGGGAGTTCGAATGAGCAGTTCTTC. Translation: CASSETSGSSNEQFF.

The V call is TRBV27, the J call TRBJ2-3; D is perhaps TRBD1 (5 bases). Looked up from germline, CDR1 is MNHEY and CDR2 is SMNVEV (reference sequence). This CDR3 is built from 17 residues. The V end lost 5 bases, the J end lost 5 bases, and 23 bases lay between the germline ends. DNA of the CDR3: TGTGCCAGCAGTACCCTCAAGAGCACAAGGGGTATAGATACGCAGTATTTT. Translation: CASSTLKSTRGIDTQYF.

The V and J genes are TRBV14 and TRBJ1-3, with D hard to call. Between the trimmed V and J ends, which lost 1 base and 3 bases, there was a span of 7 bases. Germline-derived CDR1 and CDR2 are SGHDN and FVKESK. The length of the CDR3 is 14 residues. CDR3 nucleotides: TGTGCCAGCAGCCAAGGTCCAATTGGAAACACCATATATTTT. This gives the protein CASSQGPIGNTIYF.

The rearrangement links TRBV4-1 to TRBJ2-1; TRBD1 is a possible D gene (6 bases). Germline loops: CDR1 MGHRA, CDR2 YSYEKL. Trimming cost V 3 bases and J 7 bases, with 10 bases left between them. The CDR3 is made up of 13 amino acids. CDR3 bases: TGCGCCAGCAGCCATCACAGGGTAAATGAGCAGTTCTTC. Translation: CASSHHRVNEQFF.

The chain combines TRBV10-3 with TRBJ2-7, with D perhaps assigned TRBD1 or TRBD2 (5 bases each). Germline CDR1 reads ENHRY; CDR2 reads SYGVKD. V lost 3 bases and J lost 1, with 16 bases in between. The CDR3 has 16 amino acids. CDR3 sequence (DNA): TGTGCCATCAGTGACGAGGCCGGGACCGCGTCCTACGAGCAGTACTTC. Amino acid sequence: CAISDEAGTASYEQYF.

The CDR3: CATSSETMGSNTGELFF. CDR3 sequence (DNA): TGTGCCACCAGCAGCGAAACCATGGGGTCGAACACCGGGGAGCTGTTTTTT. The rearrangement uses TRBV15 and TRBJ2-2, with no clear D. Germline V CDR1 and CDR2: LNHNV, YYDKDF (reference sequence). V was cut by 3 bases and J by 0 bases, with 14 bases left in between. This CDR3 comprises 17 residues.

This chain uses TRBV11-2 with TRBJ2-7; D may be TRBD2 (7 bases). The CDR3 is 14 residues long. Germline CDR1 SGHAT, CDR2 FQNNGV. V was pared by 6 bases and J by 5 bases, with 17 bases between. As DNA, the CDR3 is TGTGCCAGCAGGGGGGGCGGGAGTATCCACGAGCAGTACTTC. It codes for CASRGGGSIHEQYF.

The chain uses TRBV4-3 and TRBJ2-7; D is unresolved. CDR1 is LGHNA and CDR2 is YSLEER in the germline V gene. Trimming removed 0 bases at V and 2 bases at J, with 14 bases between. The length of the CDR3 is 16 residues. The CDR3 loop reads CASSQEGVPLTYEQYF. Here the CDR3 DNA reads TGCGCCAGCAGCCAAGAAGGAGTCCCTTTGACCTACGAGCAGTACTTC.

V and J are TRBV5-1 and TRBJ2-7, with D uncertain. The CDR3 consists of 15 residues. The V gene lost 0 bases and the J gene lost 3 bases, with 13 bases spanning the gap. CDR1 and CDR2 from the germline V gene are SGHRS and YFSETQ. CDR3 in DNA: TGCGCCAGCAGCTTGGCTCTCCCAGAGCGCTACGAGCAGTACTTC. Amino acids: CASSLALPERYEQYF. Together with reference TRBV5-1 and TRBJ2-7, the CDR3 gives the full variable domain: KAGVTQTPRYLIKTRGQQVTLSCSPISGHRSVSWYQQTPGQGLQFLFEYFSETQRNKGNFPGRFSGRQFSNSRSEMNVSTLELGDSALYLCASSLALPERYEQYFGPGTRLTVT.

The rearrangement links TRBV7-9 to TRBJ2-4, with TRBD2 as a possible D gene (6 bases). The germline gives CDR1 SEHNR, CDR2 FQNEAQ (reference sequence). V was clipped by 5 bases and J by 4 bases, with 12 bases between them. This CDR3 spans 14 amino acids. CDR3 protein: CASSRGLGKNIQYF. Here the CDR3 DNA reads TGTGCCAGCAGCCGGGGACTCGGGAAAAACATTCAGTACTTC.

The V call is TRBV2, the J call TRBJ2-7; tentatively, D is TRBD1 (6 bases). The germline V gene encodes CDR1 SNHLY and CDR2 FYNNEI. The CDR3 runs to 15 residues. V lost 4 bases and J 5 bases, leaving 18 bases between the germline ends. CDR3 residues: CASSAVSGASHEQYF. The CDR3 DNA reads TGTGCCAGCAGTGCGGTCTCAGGGGCGTCTCACGAGCAGTACTTC.

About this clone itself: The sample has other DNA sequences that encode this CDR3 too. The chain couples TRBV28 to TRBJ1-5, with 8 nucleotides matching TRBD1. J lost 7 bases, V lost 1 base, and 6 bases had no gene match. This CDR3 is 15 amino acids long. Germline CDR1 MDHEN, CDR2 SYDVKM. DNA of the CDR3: TGTGCCAGCAGTTTATTTGGACAGGGCTCCCAGCCCCAGCATTTT. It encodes CASSLFGQGSQPQHF.

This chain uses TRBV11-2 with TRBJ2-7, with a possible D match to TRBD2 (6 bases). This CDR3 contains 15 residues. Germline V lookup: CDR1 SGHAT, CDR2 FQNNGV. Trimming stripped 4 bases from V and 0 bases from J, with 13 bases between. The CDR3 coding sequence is TGTGCCAGCAGCTACGGGACTCTTAGCTCCTACGAGCAGTACTTC. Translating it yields CASSYGTLSSYEQYF.

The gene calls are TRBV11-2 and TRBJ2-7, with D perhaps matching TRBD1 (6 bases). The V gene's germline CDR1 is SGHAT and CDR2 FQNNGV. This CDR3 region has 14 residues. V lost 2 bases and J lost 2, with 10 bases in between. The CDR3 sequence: CASSLTDSTYEQYF. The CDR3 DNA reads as TGTGCCAGCAGCTTAACGGACAGTACCTACGAGCAGTACTTC.

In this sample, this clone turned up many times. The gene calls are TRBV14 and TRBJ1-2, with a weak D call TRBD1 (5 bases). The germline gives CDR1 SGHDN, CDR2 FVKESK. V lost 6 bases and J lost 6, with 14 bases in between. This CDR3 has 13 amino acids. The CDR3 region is CASRFSGIDGYTF. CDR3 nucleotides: TGTGCCAGCAGGTTCTCAGGGATTGATGGCTACACCTTC.